This record looks at one T cell receptor (beta chain) sequence and its context. As processed by the authors: For nucleated cells, counts were estimated from reference gene primer amplification. TCRdb's copy holds only in-frame clones and misses some; the assay was immunoSEQ multiplex PCR. V, J and clone size are taken as reported in that table, and D and trimming were inferred from the DNA itself. Seen here are more than 110,000 clones, 65% to 80% observed once, and the top ten hold under 4.5%. The entry originates in a study of blood T cell repertoires in COVID-19. The overall study: Samples of COVID-19 (acute and convalescent) were obtained from the United States, Italy and Spain. T cells, B-cell-depleted T cells, or PBMCs provided the cDNA or gDNA that served as material.

The CDR3 consists of 16 residues. V was pared by 5 bases and J by 0 bases, with 14 bases between. Germline CDR1 reads LNHDA; CDR2 reads SQIVND (reference sequence). This rearrangement joins TRBV19 to TRBJ1-5; tentatively, D is TRBD1 (5 bases). Sequencing was done on a sample of peripheral blood. This TCR was recovered from a man between 60 and 75 years old with acute or convalescent COVID-19. The CDR3 DNA sequence: TGTGCCAGTAGTCCCCAGGCCGGGGGTAGCAATCAGCCCCAGCATTTT. This sequence encodes CASSPQAGGSNQPQHF.